This TCR beta chain emerged from a study of CD8+CD57+ T cells in acquired aplastic anemia. Sequencing was done on patients that had shown CD8+CD57+ cell expansion by flow cytometry. The germline CDR1 and CDR2 sequences are LNHNV and YYDKDF (reference sequence). V lost 1 base and J lost 3, with 8 bases in between. The CDR3 has 14 residues. Using genomic DNA as the template, TCR beta VDJ and CDR3 profiling was carried out. TCRdb recomputed calls from the reads with MiXCR, one row per CDR3 protein. The sample consists of about 40,000 distinct CDR3 sequences, approximately 57% of them appearing once. J is TRBJ2-3 and V is TRBV15; D ambiguous. This TCR was recovered from a human donor with aplastic anemia. What was sequenced was sorted CD4+, CD8+, or CD8+CD57+ T cells (not recorded which) from PBMCs. CDR3 sequence: CATSRVGITDTQYF. The CDR3 DNA follows: TGTGCCACCAGCAGAGTGGGAATAACAGATACGCAGTATTTT.